This is a list of T cell receptor beta chains from one sample in a study of persistence of HIV-infected CD4 T cells. The antigens these receptors bind are not known. Sequencing was performed with immunoSEQ multiplex PCR; in TCRdb, only in-frame clones are kept and a portion is missing. This sample has roughly 43,000 clones; roughly nine tenths occur once, and the top ten carry 1.8%. The sequencing used CD4+ T cells sorted from PBMCs after approximately 20-hour stimulation, collected from a patient who received antiretroviral therapy. These receptor sequences come from an adult man with HIV who was CMV-seropositive. The conserved cysteine and the conserved F or W are not part of the CDR3 here. Each record gives: V gene, clone size, J gene, CDR3 protein. Some rows mark clone size as missing; the rest say once, few, many or name a class of expanded clone.

TRBV2	-	TRBJ1-6	ASSARNSPLH
TRBV3-1/TRBV3-2	-	TRBJ1-3	ASSQESSGNTIY
TRBV7-9	once	TRBJ1-4	ASSPTEQKLF
TRBV7-9	once	TRBJ2-2	ASGIGNSGELF
TRBV12-5	-	TRBJ1-6	ASGFPGSPLH
TRBV5-1	-	TRBJ2-3	ASSLVGGGTDTQY
TRBV2	-	TRBJ1-4	ASSEGGGAGEKLF
TRBV28	-	TRBJ2-4	ASSWDRGNAGAKNIQY
TRBV10-1	-	TRBJ2-1	ASSESKGTRNEQF
TRBV6-6	-	TRBJ1-2	ASSYGQQYGYT
TRBV28	once	TRBJ2-4	ASTQDRAKNIQY
TRBV4-2	-	TRBJ1-5	ASSQDIGIQPQH
TRBV19	few	TRBJ1-5	ASSIVGSYSNQPQH
TRBV11-3	once	TRBJ1-1	ASSSNRGPWGDTEAF
TRBV28	-	TRBJ1-2	ASSFWLLTNYGYT
TRBV2	-	TRBJ1-6	ASSSGGPLYNSPLH